The 21 T cell receptor beta chains below come from one sample, sequenced in a study of blood T cell repertoires in COVID-19 (dated by TCRdb to about 2020). The library was made by the immunoSEQ multiplex PCR assay. TCRdb retrieved this table from immuneACCESS and kept in-frame rearrangements only. Not all clones are present; in checked studies, unresolved V genes account for under half, and no reason is known for the remainder. The sample table contains over 120,000 clones; only one count was recorded for about 79% of them. Around 2.7% of the sample goes to the ten largest clones. The sequencing sample was made of peripheral blood. The receptor set was obtained from a woman older than 75 with acute or convalescent COVID-19.

V is TRBV5-1 and J is TRBJ1-1, with D possibly TRBD1 on 5 matching bases. The ends were cut back, 4 bases at V and 0 bases at J, with 13 bases in the middle. Germline V lookup: CDR1 SGHRS, CDR2 YFSETQ. The CDR3 totals 15 residues. In DNA, the CDR3 is TGCGCCAGCAGCCCGCCGGGAGGGGTGAACACTGAAGCTTTCTTT. It encodes CASSPPGGVNTEAFF.

This clone was counted a few times. The chain carries TRBV11-3 and TRBJ2-5, with 7 bases lining up with TRBD1. Per germline, CDR1 SGHNT and CDR2 YENEEA. There are 16 residues in the CDR3. Trimming removed 5 bases from V and 5 bases from J; junction bases left unmatched: 14. The CDR3 nucleotides are TGTGCCAGCAGCGCCCGGACAGGCGCCTTAGGGGAGACCCAGTACTTC. This sequence encodes CASSARTGALGETQYF.

The chain employs TRBV5-6 and TRBJ1-2; 10 bases fit TRBD1. The V segment lost 2 bases and the J segment 7 bases; nucleotides outside the gene matches: 8. The CDR3 sequence is 15 residues long. Germline lookup yields CDR1 SGHDT and CDR2 YYEEEE. This CDR3 reads CASSFVDRGKGGYTF. The CDR3 bases are TGTGCCAGCAGCTTCGTGGACAGGGGGAAGGGTGGCTACACCTTC.

The rearrangement joins TRBV6-6 to TRBJ1-1; D is undetermined. Looked up from germline, CDR1 is MNHNY and CDR2 is SVGAGI (reference sequence). V dropped 2 bases and J dropped 1 base, with 8 bases sitting between them. The CDR3 has 14 residues. The CDR3: CASSYMGPNTEAFF. CDR3 DNA: TGTGCCAGCAGTTACATGGGCCCGAACACTGAAGCTTTCTTT.

This chain joins TRBV11-1 and TRBJ2-7; no reliable D call. Germline CDR1 reads SGHAT; CDR2 reads FQDESV (reference sequence). V dropped 3 bases and J dropped 1 base, with 4 bases sitting between them. There are 12 residues in the CDR3. CDR3 residues: CASSFGSYEQYF. The CDR3 nucleotides are TGTGCCAGCAGCTTCGGGTCCTACGAGCAGTACTTC.

The rearrangement links TRBV5-1 to TRBJ2-5, with a weak D call TRBD2 (6 bases). Trimming left V 3 bases short and J 2 bases short, with 8 bases between. This CDR3 contains 13 residues. Germline CDR1 SGHRS, CDR2 YFSETQ. This CDR3 reads CASSSGGQETQYF. CDR3 in DNA: TGCGCCAGCAGCTCCGGAGGGCAAGAGACCCAGTACTTC.

This sequence joins TRBV5-6 and TRBJ2-7, with TRBD1 as a possible D gene (5 bases). V lost 3 bases, J lost 1 base, and 8 bases lay in between. The germline V gene encodes CDR1 SGHDT and CDR2 YYEEEE. The CDR3 runs 13 residues. The chain's CDR3 is CASSSTASYEQYF. The CDR3 DNA follows: TGTGCCAGCAGCTCGACAGCGTCCTACGAGCAGTACTTC.

This clone was observed once. The rearrangement uses TRBV21-1 and TRBJ2-1; the table's D call TRBD2 went unverified against the DNA. TRBV21-1 is listed as a pseudogene. This CDR3 is built from 16 residues. The CDR3 coding sequence is TGTGCCAGCAGCAAAGATTTAGCGGCCACCTACAATGAGCAGTTCTTC. This encodes CASSKDLAATYNEQFF.

In nucleotides, the CDR3 is TGTGCCAGCGCTATAGCGGGGGGTGGAAACGGGGAGCTGTTTTTT. Amino acids: CASAIAGGGNGELFF. The gene calls are TRBV7-3 and TRBJ2-2; 10 nucleotides match TRBD2. The V and J ends lost 8 bases and 7 bases, in that order; junction bases with no gene match: 10. CDR1 is SGHTA and CDR2 is FQGTGA in the germline V gene. CDR3 length: 15 residues.

This clone was seen just once. As DNA, the CDR3 is TGTGCTAGTGGTTTGCCCGGAGCGGGAGGCTACACCTTC. This sequence encodes CASGLPGAGGYTF. V is TRBV12-5 and J is TRBJ1-2, with D unclear. The CDR3 runs 13 residues. Trimming shortened V by 2 bases and J by 8 bases, and 12 bases separated the two germline ends. In germline, CDR1 is LGHNT, CDR2 FRNRAP.

The chain links TRBV5-4 to TRBJ2-7, with D possibly TRBD1 on 5 matching bases. V was cut by 3 bases and J by 12 bases, with 19 bases left in between. The CDR3 is made up of 13 amino acids. Germline V gene lookup returns CDR1 SGHNT and CDR2 YYREEE (reference sequence). The chain's CDR3 is CASSSEILGRRYF. The CDR3 DNA sequence: TGTGCCAGCAGCTCAGAGATTTTGGGGCGACGGTACTTC.

The V gene is TRBV5-8, the J gene TRBJ1-6, with 8 bases fitting TRBD1. With 3 bases clipped from V and 4 bases from J, the junction kept 3 bases outside the gene matches. The CDR3 runs 15 residues. Germline V gene sequence: CDR1 SGHTS, CDR2 YDEGEE. The CDR3 sequence is CASSYGQGYNSPLHF. The CDR3 coding sequence is TGTGCCAGCAGCTATGGACAGGGTTATAATTCACCCCTCCACTTT.

A single count supports this clone. This chain links TRBV18 with TRBJ1-5; perhaps TRBD1 as D (6 bases). The CDR3 covers 14 residues. Per the germline V gene, CDR1 is KGHSH and CDR2 is LQKENI. V lost 3 bases and J 3 bases, leaving 9 bases between the germline ends. The CDR3 region has the DNA TGTGCCAGCTCACCTGGACAGTACAATCAGCCCCAGCATTTT. Encoded protein: CASSPGQYNQPQHF.

This clone appeared a few times. The rearrangement uses TRBV5-1 and TRBJ1-4; D unclear. The germline V and J ends were trimmed by 0 bases and 11 bases, with 8 bases remaining between them. The CDR3 covers 12 residues. Per the germline V gene, CDR1 is SGHRS and CDR2 is YFSETQ. The CDR3 is CASSLGGGKLFF. Here the CDR3 DNA reads TGCGCCAGCAGCTTGGGAGGAGGGAAACTGTTTTTT.

The rearrangement links TRBV6-5 to TRBJ1-2, with D possibly matching TRBD1 (6 bases). The ends were cut back, 6 bases at V and 2 bases at J, with 10 bases in the middle. Germline CDR1 is MNHEY and CDR2 is SVGAGI. This CDR3 contains 13 residues. The CDR3 bases are TGTGCCAGCAGAGAGGACAGCAACTATGGCTACACCTTC. It encodes CASREDSNYGYTF.

This rearrangement joins TRBV2 to TRBJ2-3; 8 nucleotides line up with TRBD2. Germline V gene lookup returns CDR1 SNHLY and CDR2 FYNNEI. Losses at the gene ends were 8 bases for V and 2 bases for J; bases not matched to a gene: 12. CDR3 length: 16 amino acids. Here the CDR3 reads CASGGGSGALTDTQYF. The CDR3 DNA follows: TGTGCCAGCGGGGGGGGTAGCGGGGCCCTCACAGATACGCAGTATTTT.

V is TRBV19 and J is TRBJ1-2; tentative D call: TRBD1 (5 bases). Deletions cut 3 bases from V and 7 bases from J, with 9 bases between. The germline CDR1 and CDR2 sequences are LNHDA and SQIVND (reference sequence). This CDR3 comprises 12 residues. As DNA, the CDR3 is TGTGCCAGTAGTATCAGGGAAAGTGGCTACACCTTC. This sequence encodes CASSIRESGYTF.

The chain links TRBV7-8 to TRBJ2-7; D call uncertain. This CDR3 is 11 amino acids long. From germline, CDR1 is SGHVS and CDR2 FQNEAQ. Between the trimmed V and J ends, which lost 5 bases and 4 bases, there was a span of 6 bases. The CDR3 loop reads CASSPSYEQYF. The CDR3 nucleotides read TGTGCCAGCAGCCCCAGTTACGAGCAGTACTTC.

The CDR3 is CASSHPGDNSPLHF. The CDR3 nucleotides read TGTGCCAGCAGCCATCCAGGGGATAATTCACCCCTCCACTTT. The chain has TRBV5-4 and TRBJ1-6, with a weak D call TRBD1 (6 bases). The CDR3 has 14 residues. The V end lost 4 bases, the J end lost 5 bases, and 10 bases lay between the germline ends. CDR1 is SGHNT and CDR2 is YYREEE in the germline V gene (reference sequence).

Here the CDR3 reads CASSAGQGNREAFF. CDR3 in DNA: TGTGCCAGCAGCGCGGGACAGGGGAATAGGGAAGCTTTCTTT. The chain joins TRBV7-2 to TRBJ1-1; 10 bases map to TRBD1. This CDR3 is 14 amino acids long. The J segment lost 8 bases and the V segment lost 5 bases, leaving 8 bases of the junction unmatched. Germline CDR1 reads SGHTA; CDR2 reads FQGNSA.

The chain joins TRBV7-2 to TRBJ2-2; D perhaps matches TRBD2 (7 bases). The V and J ends lost 1 base and 1 base respectively, with 10 bases between them. Germline CDR1 is SGHTA and CDR2 is FQGNSA. The CDR3 is 16 amino acids. The CDR3 is CASSLVGGRNTGELFF. Written as DNA, the CDR3 is TGTGCCAGCAGCTTAGTGGGGGGGCGGAACACCGGGGAGCTGTTTTTT.